Listed below are T cell receptor beta chains from one sample, sequenced in a study of T cell responses to AZD1222 COVID-19 vaccine. Measured with immunoSEQ multiplex PCR; TCRdb has only the in-frame clones, and not every one. Of over 100,000 clones in the sample, approximately 90% are singletons; the top ten hold around 7%. The starting material was peripheral blood, obtained on day 0 of AZD1222 vaccination. Receptors originate from an adult in good health. CDR3s include the opening cysteine and the closing phenylalanine or tryptophan. D genes are given only for firm matches. Only some rows state a clone size, as once, few, many or a class for expanded clones.

D: .; J: TRBJ1-2; V: TRBV12-3/TRBV12-4; size: .; DNA: TGTGCCAGCAGTCCCTATAATGGCTATGGCTACACCTTC; CDR3: CASSPYNGYGYTF
D: .; J: TRBJ2-7; V: TRBV7-9; size: .; DNA: TGTGCCAGCAGCCTAGGGCCAGACACCTACGAGCAGTACTTC; CDR3: CASSLGPDTYEQYF
D: .; J: TRBJ2-1; V: TRBV9; size: .; DNA: TGTGCCAGCAACAGAGGCGGGTTCTCCTACAATGAGCAGTTCTTC; CDR3: CASNRGGFSYNEQFF
D: TRBD1; J: TRBJ1-5; V: TRBV11-2; size: once; DNA: TGTGCCAGCAGCACAGGGGGCGGCAATCAGCCCCAGCATTTT; CDR3: CASSTGGGNQPQHF
D: .; J: TRBJ2-7; V: TRBV6-5; size: .; DNA: TGTGCCAGCACCGAGGGGGAAAGCTCCTACGAGCAGTACTTC; CDR3: CASTEGESSYEQYF
D: TRBD2; J: TRBJ2-2; V: TRBV7-3; size: .; DNA: TGTGCCAGCAGCCCCAGACTAGCAGCCGGGGAGCTGTTTTTT; CDR3: CASSPRLAAGELFF
D: .; J: TRBJ2-1; V: TRBV12-3/TRBV12-4; size: .; DNA: TGTGCCAGCAGTTTGAGGGACAAGCAGTTCTTC; CDR3: CASSLRDKQFF
D: .; J: TRBJ2-1; V: TRBV2; size: .; DNA: TGTGCCAGCAGTCAGCCGGGTCCCCCGGATTACAATGAGCAGTTCTTC; CDR3: CASSQPGPPDYNEQFF
D: TRBD1; J: TRBJ1-5; V: TRBV6-2/TRBV6-3; size: .; DNA: TGTGCCAGCAGTGAGGCCCCGACAGGGTTTCAGCCCCAGCATTTT; CDR3: CASSEAPTGFQPQHF
D: TRBD1; J: TRBJ1-1; V: TRBV19; size: .; DNA: TGTGCCAGTAGTATACAGACGACAGGGATGAACACTGAAGCTTTCTTT; CDR3: CASSIQTTGMNTEAFF
D: .; J: TRBJ1-2; V: TRBV6-5; size: .; DNA: TGTGCCAGCAGTTACTCACCCCGGAGCAAACACTATGGCTACACCTTC; CDR3: CASSYSPRSKHYGYTF
D: .; J: TRBJ1-1; V: TRBV19; size: .; DNA: TGTGCCAGTAGTTTCGACACTGAAGCTTTCTTT; CDR3: CASSFDTEAFF
D: .; J: TRBJ1-5; V: TRBV7-2; size: .; DNA: TGTGCCAGCAGCTCCTACTATAGCAATCAGCCCCAGCATTTT; CDR3: CASSSYYSNQPQHF
D: .; J: TRBJ1-2; V: TRBV7-2; size: .; DNA: TGTGCCACCACGGAATTAGTGTATGGCTACACCTTC; CDR3: CATTELVYGYTF
D: TRBD1; J: TRBJ1-1; V: TRBV5-6; size: few; DNA: TGTGCCAGCAGCCCCTTGAGTAGGGGGCCCGAAGCTTTCTTT; CDR3: CASSPLSRGPEAFF
D: .; J: TRBJ1-5; V: TRBV5-1; size: .; DNA: TGCGCCAGCCGCGACGGGGATAGCAATCAGCCCCAGCATTTT; CDR3: CASRDGDSNQPQHF
D: .; J: TRBJ2-5; V: TRBV5-1; size: .; DNA: TGCGCCAGCAGTCGGCGGGGGACACTTCAAGAGACCCAGTACTTC; CDR3: CASSRRGTLQETQYF
D: .; J: TRBJ1-5; V: TRBV7-9; size: .; DNA: TGTGCCAGCAGCCAGGACAGCGGCGTGGGGCCCCAGCATTTT; CDR3: CASSQDSGVGPQHF
D: .; J: TRBJ1-3; V: TRBV6-6; size: .; DNA: TGTGCCAGCAGTCGGACAGACTCTGGAAACACCATATATTTT; CDR3: CASSRTDSGNTIYF
D: TRBD1; J: TRBJ1-3; V: TRBV18; size: .; DNA: TGTGCCAGCTCACCACTCCAGGGGGACTCTGGAAACACTATATATTTT; CDR3: CASSPLQGDSGNTIYF
D: .; J: TRBJ1-3; V: TRBV28; size: once; DNA: TGTGCCAGCAGCCTAGGGGGGGTACTCTCTGGAAACACCATATATTTT; CDR3: CASSLGGVLSGNTIYF
D: .; J: TRBJ2-2; V: TRBV15; size: .; DNA: TGTGCCACCAGCTCCCGAGGCGGGGGGGAGCTGTTTTTT; CDR3: CATSSRGGGELFF
D: .; J: TRBJ2-5; V: TRBV5-4; size: .; DNA: TGTGCCAGCAGCGGGCCGAGAGCTGAGACCCAGTACTTC; CDR3: CASSGPRAETQYF
D: .; J: TRBJ1-5; V: TRBV4-2; size: .; DNA: TGTGCCAGCAGCCAAGAGGGTGATCAGCCCCAGCATTTT; CDR3: CASSQEGDQPQHF
D: .; J: TRBJ2-2; V: TRBV9; size: .; DNA: TGTGCCAGCAGCACCACTGTTGATAACACCGGGGAGCTGTTTTTT; CDR3: CASSTTVDNTGELFF
D: .; J: TRBJ1-2; V: TRBV28; size: .; DNA: TGTGCCAGCAGTTCCCCCCCCGGGAACTATGGCTACACCTTC; CDR3: CASSSPPGNYGYTF
D: .; J: TRBJ1-1; V: TRBV10-1; size: .; DNA: TGCGCCAGCCCAGAGAACACTGAAGCTTTCTTT; CDR3: CASPENTEAFF
D: .; J: TRBJ1-5; V: TRBV10-3; size: .; DNA: TGTGCCATCAGTGCTAGGACAGATAATCAGCCCCAGCATTTT; CDR3: CAISARTDNQPQHF
D: .; J: TRBJ2-5; V: TRBV3-1/TRBV3-2; size: .; DNA: TGTGCCAGCAGCCCTCCCCGGGAGAGGGAGACCCAGTACTTC; CDR3: CASSPPRERETQYF
D: TRBD2; J: TRBJ2-7; V: TRBV2; size: few; DNA: TGTGCCAGCAGCCCTACCGGGACTAGCGGGACGTCTAGGACCTACGAGCAGTACTTC; CDR3: CASSPTGTSGTSRTYEQYF